The 21 T cell receptor beta chains listed next were all sequenced from one sample in a study of OX40 agonist ivuxolimab in advanced cancers. Produced via immunoSEQ multiplex PCR; TCRdb's table is partial and in-frame only. The table lists 130,000 or so clones, 93% of them singletons, with approximately 0.15% in the top ten. The sequences come from CD4+ or CD8+ T cells sorted from blood, collected in a trial of the OX40 agonist ivuxolimab. These TCRs come from an adult with an advanced solid tumor such as melanoma, head and neck, liver or kidney cancer.

The V gene is TRBV5-1, the J gene TRBJ2-5, with D perhaps given as TRBD1 or TRBD2 (5 bases each). In germline, CDR1 is SGHRS, CDR2 YFSETQ. The CDR3 extends over 16 amino acids. The germline V and J ends were trimmed by 0 bases and 4 bases, with 16 bases remaining between them. CDR3 sequence reads: CASSLVAVAGGETQYF. CDR3 bases: TGCGCCAGCAGCTTGGTCGCCGTTGCTGGGGGAGAGACCCAGTACTTC.

This chain joins TRBV12-5 and TRBJ2-3; the match to TRBD2 covers 9 bases. Germline V lookup: CDR1 LGHNT, CDR2 FRNRAP. The CDR3 covers 17 residues. V dropped 5 bases and J dropped 6; count of bases not matched to a gene: 15. The CDR3 bases are TGTGCTAGTGGTCGGGATTCTAGCGGGGCCGCCGGGGATACGCAGTATTTT. This translates into CASGRDSSGAAGDTQYF.

This clone was recorded a few times. The chain uses TRBV7-7 and TRBJ1-1; D gene unclear. The CDR3 is 13 residues long. Germline CDR1 and CDR2: SSHAT and FNYEAQ (reference sequence). Trimming stripped 1 base from V and 1 base from J, with 4 bases between. This CDR3 reads CASSLDRNTEAFF. In DNA, the CDR3 is TGTGCCAGCAGCTTAGACAGGAACACTGAAGCTTTCTTT.

The chain is built from TRBV5-6 and TRBJ2-7; a weak D match, TRBD2 (6 bases). CDR1 and CDR2 from the germline V gene are SGHDT and YYEEEE. The V gene lost 1 base and the J gene lost 9 bases, with 20 bases spanning the gap. This CDR3 is built from 15 residues. The chain's CDR3 is CASSLPRLEDAGQYF. The CDR3 DNA is TGTGCCAGCAGCTTGCCAAGACTAGAAGACGCTGGGCAGTACTTC.

This chain links TRBV7-2 with TRBJ2-1; TRBD2 agrees at 9 bases. The CDR3 spans 15 residues. V gave up 11 bases and J gave up 5 bases; unmatched junction bases: 13. CDR1 is SGHTA, CDR2 FQGNSA, per germline. In nucleotides, the CDR3 is TGTGCCCCCCTTGGTGGGGGCGGGGGGGACAATGAGCAGTTCTTC. This encodes CAPLGGGGGDNEQFF.

The genes are TRBV19 and TRBJ2-1; D may be TRBD2 (6 bases). CDR1 LNHDA and CDR2 SQIVND come from the germline V gene (reference sequence). The ends were cut back, 5 bases at V and 4 bases at J, with 12 bases in the middle. The CDR3 covers 14 residues. CDR3 residues: CASSLPGAYNEQFF. The CDR3 nucleotides read TGTGCCAGTAGTCTTCCGGGAGCTTACAATGAGCAGTTCTTC.

This rearrangement joins TRBV28 to TRBJ2-7, with D perhaps TRBD1 or TRBD2 (5 bases each). CDR3 length: 15 residues. The germline V gene encodes CDR1 MDHEN and CDR2 SYDVKM. Trimming removed 4 bases from V and 7 bases from J, with 20 bases in between. The DNA for the CDR3 is TGTGCCAGCAGTTCCTCCGGGACCGCTCCTAAAGAGCAGTACTTC. This translates into CASSSSGTAPKEQYF.

The V and J genes are TRBV19 and TRBJ1-6, with 8 bases matching TRBD1. From germline, CDR1 is LNHDA and CDR2 SQIVND (reference sequence). The CDR3 totals 17 residues. V shed 2 bases, J shed 3 bases, and the junction held 6 bases outside the gene matches. CDR3 DNA sequence: TGTGCCAGTAGTATACGACCGGACAGGGTCTATAATTCACCCCTCCACTTT. It codes for CASSIRPDRVYNSPLHF.

The rearrangement joins TRBV7-6 to TRBJ1-6; D remains ambiguous. The CDR3 runs to 16 residues. CDR1 is SGHVS, CDR2 FNYEAQ, per germline. The V gene lost 5 bases and the J gene lost 10 bases, with 21 bases spanning the gap. The CDR3 loop is CASSPGGGRPGSPLHF. The CDR3 nucleotides are TGTGCCAGCAGCCCCGGAGGCGGGCGGCCGGGGTCACCCCTCCACTTT.

V gene TRBV7-9 combines with J gene TRBJ2-5; 12 bases map to TRBD1. Germline V lookup: CDR1 SEHNR, CDR2 FQNEAQ (reference sequence). With 5 bases clipped from V and 3 bases from J, the junction kept 7 bases outside the gene matches. The length of the CDR3 is 16 residues. The CDR3: CASSLSGTGGKETQYF. DNA of the CDR3: TGTGCCAGCAGCCTCTCCGGGACAGGGGGCAAAGAGACCCAGTACTTC.

The chain has TRBV5-1 and TRBJ2-2; 8 nucleotides line up with TRBD1. The CDR3 runs 19 residues. The J segment lost 0 bases and the V segment lost 0 bases, leaving 10 bases of the junction unmatched. Germline lookup yields CDR1 SGHRS and CDR2 YFSETQ. CDR3 coding DNA: TGCGCCAGCAGCTTGGCTGGGACAGGAGTTCTCGCGAACACCGGGGAGCTGTTTTTT. This translates into CASSLAGTGVLANTGELFF. Supplemented by reference TRBV5-1 and TRBJ2-2, the full variable domain reads KAGVTQTPRYLIKTRGQQVTLSCSPISGHRSVSWYQQTPGQGLQFLFEYFSETQRNKGNFPGRFSGRQFSNSRSEMNVSTLELGDSALYLCASSLAGTGVLANTGELFFGEGSRLTVL.

Remarks on this clone: The conserved closing phenylalanine or tryptophan is absent in this CDR3, likely reflecting a read error. V is TRBV19 and J is TRBJ1-1; D remains ambiguous. In germline, CDR1 is LNHDA, CDR2 SQIVND (reference sequence). Trimming cost V 2 bases and J 7 bases, with 5 bases left between them. The CDR3 is made up of 11 amino acids. The CDR3 spells CASSIRSEAFS. The CDR3 nucleotides read TGTGCCAGTAGTATAAGGAGTGAAGCTTTCTCT.

The J gene is TRBJ1-2, the V gene TRBV28; D possibly corresponds to TRBD1 (6 bases). Trimming left V 2 bases short and J 3 bases short, with 22 bases between. This CDR3 is 18 amino acids long. Germline lookup yields CDR1 MDHEN and CDR2 SYDVKM. In nucleotides, the CDR3 is TGTGCCAGCAGTTTAGGGTCGACAGGAGCGCCGGGTGACTATGGCTACACCTTC. This encodes CASSLGSTGAPGDYGYTF.

The chain uses TRBV18 and TRBJ2-1; no firm D call. CDR1 is KGHSH, CDR2 LQKENI, per germline. The CDR3 is 13 amino acids. The V gene lost 3 bases and the J gene lost 6 bases, with 9 bases spanning the gap. The CDR3 sequence is CASSPPVSNEQFF. The CDR3 nucleotides are TGTGCCAGCTCACCGCCCGTAAGCAATGAGCAGTTCTTC.

The J gene is TRBJ2-2, the V gene TRBV4-3; 10 nucleotides line up with TRBD2. The CDR3 runs to 20 residues. V gave up 1 base and J gave up 2 bases; unmatched junction bases: 13. Germline CDR1 is LGHNA and CDR2 is YSLEER. CDR3 region: CASSQVAVTSGYGNTGELFF. For the CDR3, the DNA is TGCGCCAGCAGCCAAGTCGCGGTGACTAGCGGGTACGGTAACACCGGGGAGCTGTTTTTT.

J is TRBJ2-7 and V is TRBV20-1, with a tentative D call TRBD2 (6 bases). The germline gives CDR1 DFQATT, CDR2 SNEGSKA (reference sequence). Trimming took 6 bases from V and 4 from J, leaving 10 bases between them. This CDR3 spans 11 amino acids. The CDR3 DNA is TGCAGTGCAGGTGCGGGGTACGAGCAGTACTTC. This gives the protein CSAGAGYEQYF.

This chain uses TRBV19 with TRBJ2-2; 7 bases line up with TRBD2. The trim removed 7 bases at V and 7 bases at J, leaving 6 bases unmatched. From germline, CDR1 is LNHDA and CDR2 SQIVND (reference sequence). CDR3 size: 13 residues. DNA for the CDR3: TGTGCCAGTAAACACGGGGGGAGCGGGGAGCTGTTTTTT. Amino acids: CASKHGGSGELFF.

The chain couples TRBV7-9 to TRBJ2-5, with D hard to call. V shed 5 bases and J shed 2 bases, with 3 bases lying between them. The CDR3 extends over 11 amino acids. Looked up from germline, CDR1 is SEHNR and CDR2 is FQNEAQ (reference sequence). CDR3 residues: CASSPQETQYF. CDR3 in DNA: TGTGCCAGCAGCCCGCAAGAGACCCAGTACTTC.

The CDR3 sequence is CASSYIAGGPADTQYF. Written as DNA, the CDR3 is TGTGCCAGCAGTTACATAGCGGGAGGGCCCGCAGATACGCAGTATTTT. The chain joins TRBV27 to TRBJ2-3; 11 nucleotides line up with TRBD2. The CDR3 sequence is 16 residues long. In germline, CDR1 is MNHEY, CDR2 SMNVEV (reference sequence). V shed 4 bases, J shed 4 bases, and the junction held 7 bases outside the gene matches.

The gene calls are TRBV2 and TRBJ1-2, with D perhaps TRBD1 (6 bases). The ends were cut back, 6 bases at V and 0 bases at J, with 11 bases in the middle. CDR1 is SNHLY and CDR2 is FYNNEI in the germline V gene. The CDR3 has 14 residues. DNA of the CDR3: TGTGCCAGCAGGGGGGCAGGCTCTAACTATGGCTACACCTTC. Protein product: CASRGAGSNYGYTF.

The chain employs TRBV28 and TRBJ2-3, with TRBD2 matching 9 bases. V shed 3 bases and J 1 base; nucleotides not matched to a gene: 2. The CDR3 consists of 15 residues. The V gene's germline CDR1 is MDHEN and CDR2 SYDVKM. CDR3 sequence (DNA): TGTGCCAGCAGTTTGGCGGGGGGGCGCACAGATACGCAGTATTTT. Translating it yields CASSLAGGRTDTQYF.